The 27 T cell receptor beta chains presented below share a single source sample, sequenced in a study of T cell responses to AZD1222 COVID-19 vaccine. The repertoire was sequenced with immunoSEQ multiplex PCR; TCRdb's copy has only in-frame clones and lacks some. The sample contains about 85,000 clones, about 86% of which appear only once. The material sequenced was peripheral blood, taken on day 0 of AZD1222 vaccination. Receptors originate from an adult in good health.

The chain uses TRBV2 and TRBJ2-7; D is uncertain. The V end lost 7 bases, the J end lost 4 bases, and 8 bases lay between the germline ends. The germline V gene has CDR1 SNHLY and CDR2 FYNNEI. This CDR3 is 11 amino acids long. CDR3 amino acids: CASMAVYEQYF. CDR3 sequence (DNA): TGTGCCAGCATGGCGGTGTACGAGCAGTACTTC. Filled out from reference TRBV2 and TRBJ2-7, the complete variable domain reads EPEVTQTPSHQVTQMGQEVILRCVPISNHLYFYWYRQILGQKVEFLVSFYNNEISEKSEIFDDQFSVERPDGSNFTLKIRSTKLEDSAMYFCASMAVYEQYFGPGTRLTVT.

The chain employs TRBV28 and TRBJ1-5; 9 bases line up with TRBD1. The CDR3 loop spans 15 amino acids. The trim removed 5 bases at V and 5 bases at J, leaving 7 bases unmatched. Per germline, CDR1 MDHEN and CDR2 SYDVKM. This CDR3 is CASSPHGTGHQPQHF. CDR3 coding DNA: TGTGCCAGCAGTCCCCATGGGACAGGGCATCAGCCCCAGCATTTT.

The genes are TRBV7-8 and TRBJ1-1; no definite D call. This CDR3 contains 11 residues. The germline V gene has CDR1 SGHVS and CDR2 FQNEAQ. V lost 5 bases and J 7 bases, leaving 8 bases between the germline ends. CDR3 coding DNA: TGTGCCAGCAGCCGGGCCGGTGAAGCTTTCTTT. This codes for CASSRAGEAFF.

The chain links TRBV5-1 to TRBJ1-1; D remains unclear. CDR3 length: 17 residues. The germline CDR1 and CDR2 sequences are SGHRS and YFSETQ. Trimming took off 0 bases at V and 4 bases at J, with 19 bases between the two ends. Here the CDR3 DNA reads TGCGCCAGCAGCTTGGGACACGGGTTAATCAAGGCCACTGAAGCTTTCTTT. Amino acid sequence: CASSLGHGLIKATEAFF. Based on the CDR3 plus reference TRBV5-1 and TRBJ1-1, the full variable domain is KAGVTQTPRYLIKTRGQQVTLSCSPISGHRSVSWYQQTPGQGLQFLFEYFSETQRNKGNFPGRFSGRQFSNSRSEMNVSTLELGDSALYLCASSLGHGLIKATEAFFGQGTRLTVV.

The chain uses TRBV7-9 and TRBJ2-5; TRBD2 might be the D (6 bases). V lost 5 bases and J lost 5, with 15 bases in between. Looked up from germline, CDR1 is SEHNR and CDR2 is FQNEAQ (reference sequence). The CDR3 consists of 14 residues. DNA for the CDR3: TGTGCCAGCAGCCCCCTTAGGGAGGCGGAGACCCAGTACTTC. Translating gives CASSPLREAETQYF.

The chain is built from TRBV24-1 and TRBJ1-4; D ambiguous. The CDR3 spans 15 residues. Germline CDR1 is KGHDR and CDR2 is SFDVKD. V dropped 3 bases and J dropped 5 bases, with 12 bases sitting between them. CDR3 DNA sequence: TGTGCCACCAGTGATCCCCACGGACCGAATGAAAAACTGTTTTTT. Translating gives CATSDPHGPNEKLFF.

V and J are TRBV18 and TRBJ2-1, with D hard to call. The CDR3 is 15 amino acids. Trimming shortened V by 0 bases and J by 5 bases, and 11 bases separated the two germline ends. Germline lookup yields CDR1 KGHSH and CDR2 LQKENI. CDR3 in amino acids: CASSPPGRTHNEQFF. CDR3 coding DNA: TGTGCCAGCTCACCACCTGGCCGCACGCACAATGAGCAGTTCTTC.

The chain is built from TRBV7-3 and TRBJ1-4, with a tentative D call TRBD1 (5 bases). Germline-derived CDR1 and CDR2 are SGHTA and FQGTGA. The CDR3 extends over 13 amino acids. V was cut by 6 bases and J by 3 bases, with 8 bases left in between. CDR3 loop: CASSGGPNEKLFF. The CDR3 DNA reads TGTGCCAGCAGTGGGGGACCTAATGAAAAACTGTTTTTT.

The chain employs TRBV10-3 and TRBJ2-1, with unresolved D. This CDR3 comprises 13 residues. V was shortened by 4 bases and J by 5 bases, with 9 bases between the two germline ends. Per the germline V gene, CDR1 is ENHRY and CDR2 is SYGVKD. CDR3 DNA sequence: TGTGCCATCAGTGGCTACCAGAACAATGAGCAGTTCTTC. The encoded protein is CAISGYQNNEQFF.

This clone has more than one count but fewer than ten. This chain uses TRBV7-9 with TRBJ2-7; 10 nucleotides line up with TRBD1. With 4 bases clipped from V and 1 base from J, the junction kept 7 bases outside the gene matches. CDR1 and CDR2 from the germline V gene are SEHNR and FQNEAQ (reference sequence). The CDR3 is made up of 16 amino acids. The CDR3 DNA is TGTGCCAGCAGCTCCACCGGGACAGGGGTTTCCTACGAGCAGTACTTC. Amino acid sequence: CASSSTGTGVSYEQYF.

This clone was picked up one time. The rearrangement links TRBV28 to TRBJ1-5, with a possible D match to TRBD1 (6 bases). The CDR3 extends over 15 amino acids. The V and J ends lost 1 base and 1 base respectively, with 8 bases between them. The V gene's germline CDR1 is MDHEN and CDR2 SYDVKM. CDR3 sequence (DNA): TGTGCCAGCAGTTTATTCGGGGGCAGCAATCAGCCCCAGCATTTT. It specifies CASSLFGGSNQPQHF.

This chain links TRBV29-1 with TRBJ2-5, with 10 bases identical to TRBD2. CDR1 is SQVTM, CDR2 ANQGSEA, per germline. This CDR3 has 17 residues. V dropped 4 bases and J dropped 1; count of bases not matched to a gene: 12. The CDR3 is CSVAGTSAWLIQETQYF. CDR3 nucleotides: TGCAGCGTTGCCGGGACTAGCGCATGGTTGATCCAAGAGACCCAGTACTTC.

This chain uses TRBV18 with TRBJ2-7; weak D call: TRBD1 (6 bases). This CDR3 spans 14 amino acids. CDR1 is KGHSH, CDR2 LQKENI, per germline. V shed 4 bases and J shed 4 bases, with 14 bases lying between them. In DNA, the CDR3 is TGTGCCAGCTCACTACAGGGAGCCGCTTACGAGCAGTACTTC. The encoded protein is CASSLQGAAYEQYF.

The genes are TRBV12-5 and TRBJ1-1, with D possibly being TRBD1 (6 bases). Germline assignment: CDR1 LGHNT and CDR2 FRNRAP. The CDR3 extends over 17 amino acids. V was clipped by 2 bases and J by 5 bases, with 21 bases between them. Here the CDR3 DNA reads TGTGCTAGTGGTTTGTCCGTTACAGGGTTAGGAGGGACTGAAGCTTTCTTT. Protein sequence: CASGLSVTGLGGTEAFF.

The chain links TRBV6-4 to TRBJ2-3; D remains ambiguous. Trimming took 2 bases from V and 2 from J, leaving 5 bases between them. Germline CDR1 is MRHNA and CDR2 is SNTAGT. The CDR3 is made up of 13 amino acids. The CDR3 here is CASSDRATDTQYF. In DNA, the CDR3 is TGTGCCAGCAGTGACAGGGCCACAGATACGCAGTATTTT.

The J gene is TRBJ2-1, the V gene TRBV9; weak D call: TRBD2 (6 bases). The V end was cut by 2 bases, the J end by 9 bases, with 12 bases between. Germline V gene data show CDR1 as SGDLS and CDR2 as YYNGEE. CDR3 length equals 13 residues. The CDR3 nucleotides are TGTGCCAGCAGCGTCGGGACTGCCGGTGAGCAGTTCTTC. Its protein is CASSVGTAGEQFF.

By frequency in the sample, this clone is medium-sized. The J gene is TRBJ2-7, the V gene TRBV18; D might be TRBD1 or TRBD2, each matching 5 bases. The CDR3 runs 11 residues. Germline V CDR1 and CDR2: KGHSH, LQKENI. V was clipped by 3 bases and J by 6 bases, with 6 bases between them. CDR3 residues: CASSPGVEQYF. For the CDR3, the DNA is TGTGCCAGCTCACCGGGGGTCGAGCAGTACTTC.

In the case of this clone: The junction does not match germline at one end; this may be a read error. This chain joins TRBV20-1 and TRBJ1-2, with 9 bases aligning to TRBD1. Germline values: CDR1 DFQATT, CDR2 SNEGSKA (reference sequence). The CDR3 is made up of 10 amino acids. In DNA form, the CDR3 reads TGCAGTGCTGAAACCCGGACAGGGGAGTTC. Translating gives CSAETRTGEF.

Written as DNA, the CDR3 is TGTGCCAGCAGCTTACTCCGAGGGCGGCAAGAGACCCAGTACTTC. Encoded protein: CASSLLRGRQETQYF. The rearrangement joins TRBV7-2 to TRBJ2-5; the D gene is possibly TRBD2 (5 bases). V lost 2 bases, J lost 2 bases, and 12 bases lay in between. Germline values: CDR1 SGHTA, CDR2 FQGNSA. This CDR3 has 15 amino acids.

The chain combines TRBV28 with TRBJ1-4; D gene uncertain. The CDR3 is 14 amino acids. V lost 2 bases and J 12 bases, leaving 16 bases between the germline ends. Germline lookup yields CDR1 MDHEN and CDR2 SYDVKM. The CDR3 nucleotides are TGTGCCAGCAGTTTACCCCCTCGGATGGCCCAACTGTTTTTT. This sequence encodes CASSLPPRMAQLFF.

V usage is TRBV5-5 and J usage is TRBJ2-1; D assignment may be TRBD1 or TRBD2 (6 bases each). CDR1 and CDR2 (germline): SGHKS, YYEKEE (reference sequence). Deletions cut 4 bases from V and 8 bases from J, with 19 bases between. This CDR3 spans 15 amino acids. For the CDR3, the DNA is TGTGCCAGCAGCCCCGGGGGAGGAGGGGGTGATGAGCAGTTCTTC. It encodes CASSPGGGGGDEQFF.

This sequence joins TRBV5-1 and TRBJ2-7; TRBD1 agrees at 7 bases. There are 13 residues in the CDR3. Per germline, CDR1 SGHRS and CDR2 YFSETQ. V lost 4 bases to trimming and J lost 7 bases; unmatched junction nucleotides: 8. Here the CDR3 reads CASSPDREREQYF. CDR3 nucleotide sequence: TGCGCCAGCAGCCCCGACAGGGAGCGGGAGCAGTACTTC.

This rearrangement joins TRBV3-1 (or the pseudogene TRBV3-2) to TRBJ1-1; a weak D match, TRBD1 (6 bases). The CDR3 is 16 residues long. Trimming left V 0 bases short and J 5 bases short, with 16 bases between. Germline V lookup: CDR1 LGHDT, CDR2 YNNKEL (reference sequence). In DNA form, the CDR3 reads TGTGCCAGCAGCCAAGAAAGGGGGGGTGGTTTGACTGAAGCTTTCTTT. Residues: CASSQERGGGLTEAFF.

The chain joins TRBV5-1 to TRBJ2-3; D not certain. Trimming removed 3 bases at V and 2 bases at J, with 4 bases between. Germline CDR1 SGHRS, CDR2 YFSETQ. The CDR3 has 12 residues. In nucleotides, the CDR3 is TGCGCCAGCAGCTCCCTCACAGATACGCAGTATTTT. Its protein product is CASSSLTDTQYF.

The gene calls are TRBV7-3 and TRBJ1-2; a possible D gene is TRBD1 (5 bases). This CDR3 is built from 12 residues. With 2 bases removed from V and 7 bases from J, the gap between germline ends came to 8 bases. Germline V CDR1 and CDR2: SGHTA, FQGTGA. The CDR3: CASSLAGPGYTF. CDR3 bases: TGTGCCAGCAGCTTAGCGGGGCCTGGCTACACCTTC.

In this sample, this clone turned up once. V is TRBV29-1 and J is TRBJ1-1; 8 bases match TRBD1. Germline CDR1 SQVTM, CDR2 ANQGSEA. V shed 7 bases, J shed 1 base, and the junction held 5 bases outside the gene matches. This CDR3 spans 13 amino acids. This CDR3 reads CSASTGENTEAFF. The CDR3 nucleotides are TGCAGCGCCTCGACAGGGGAGAACACTGAAGCTTTCTTT.

The chain joins TRBV11-1 to TRBJ1-1; unclear D gene. Trimming removed 7 bases from V and 0 bases from J, with 9 bases in between. Germline CDR1 reads SGHAT; CDR2 reads FQDESV (reference sequence). The CDR3 runs to 13 residues. The CDR3 sequence: CASNGLMNTEAFF. DNA of the CDR3: TGTGCCAGCAACGGGCTGATGAACACTGAAGCTTTCTTT.